The present T cell receptor beta chain was sequenced within a study of Graves' ophthalmopathy and Graves' hyperthyroidism (dated by TCRdb to between 2017 and 2018). Looking at the study overall: Peripheral blood was collected at initial diagnosis, prior to any treatment. In about six hyperthyroidism patients, the T-cell repertoires found in thyroid tissue were compared with those found in blood. In total, 135 blood samples were TCR-sequenced: 40 to 45 ophthalmopathy, some 75 hyperthyroidism and some 17 hyperthyroidism-to-ophthalmopathy patients. Once sampling was done, hyperthyroidism patients were given methimazole at a starting dose of 30 mg daily, while ophthalmopathy patients were given high-dose intravenous methylprednisolone. To explore V-J signatures that distinguish ophthalmopathy from hyperthyroidism, a discovery set of 100 patients was enrolled, made up of 43 with ophthalmopathy and around 60 with stable hyperthyroidism. The study used signatures of the TCR beta repertoire to tell Graves' ophthalmopathy apart from Graves' hyperthyroidism and to predict which patients would progress to ophthalmopathy. For independent validation, a separate cohort was made up of some 19 hyperthyroidism patients plus 17 patients who later progressed from hyperthyroidism to ophthalmopathy.

Results the study describes overall, beyond this receptor: No statistical method was used to set the sample size in advance, and the investigators knew which group each participant was assigned to. Ophthalmopathy was separated from stable hyperthyroidism by the 13-signature model with just under 90% sensitivity and just under 84% specificity in cross-validation and with 80%/75% in the test set. Among expanded thyroid clonotypes with frequency above 0.001, most also showed up in blood, which suggests that blood repertoires may reflect the thyroid immune response. In validation, the model predicted ophthalmopathy progression with 70.59% sensitivity and 72% to 80% specificity; around twelve predicted patients were CT-confirmed with GO in a median of about 6.1 months.

For repertoire sequencing, TCR beta CDR3 regions were amplified from RNA transcripts. The first round of RT-PCR was done with HTBI primers and the Qiagen OneStep RT-PCR kit, and was followed by a second round of multiplex PCR, then size selection and purification. The libraries underwent paired-end sequencing with 100 bp reads on an Illumina HiSeq2000. The study's own analysis went as follows. SOAPnuke was used to process the reads, throwing out any read that had adapters, had uncalled bases, had a mean Phred below 15, or lacked an exact constant-primer or identifier match. COPE v1.2.5 was used to merge the high-quality paired reads. Unique nucleotide sequences were defined as clonotypes and aligned to IMGT TRB V, D and J references using MiTCR v1.1. The analysis was limited to V-J combinations with a frequency above 0.0001, which together covered 99.2% of repertoires. For each V-J combination, a TCR clonal expansion and chaos score was defined as F50 clonal expansion divided by the chaos observed in the TCRdist matrix. Welch's t-statistics and random forest were used to reduce features to approximately 13 V-J combinations, which were fed into a naive Bayes classifier. The Morisita-Horn index was used to measure how similar the thyroid and blood repertoires were. TCRdb itself trimmed the public reads at Q25 with fastp, ran MiXCR and retained productive beta chains. Entries that share a CDR3 protein sequence are merged under the most common genes and DNA. V and J calls and clone size were set by TCRdb, not the authors. Across this sample there are approximately 700,000 distinct CDR3 sequences, with about two fifths seen only once. The ten largest clonotypes hold roughly 3% of the sample.

Ophthalmopathy patients had moderately to severely active disease, Clinical Activity Score of at least 3, NOSPECS grade of at least 4, and disease duration under 3 months. Patients with other autoimmune diseases, uncontrolled infections, pregnancy or lactation were excluded. Diagnosis relied on clinical symptoms, serum thyroxine, TRAb, thyroid ultrasound and orbital computed tomography. Ficoll-Paque density gradient centrifugation was used to isolate PBMCs from approximately 10 ml of fresh peripheral blood. Total RNA was extracted with Trizol reagent and quality-checked on an Agilent 2100 Bioanalyzer. A remark on this clonotype: Its antigen is still unknown. No much larger clonotype is one base removed from it; base qualities were not supplied.

A distance of 17 bases separates the germline ends of V and J, which lose 10 bases and 4 bases respectively. The CDR1 and CDR2 encoded by the germline V gene are MGHDK and SYGVNS. The CDR3 has 15 amino acids, counting the end cysteine and phenylalanine. Of all the DNA, just the CDR3 is kept, 45 bases in frame from base 1. This chain joins TRBV25-1 to TRBJ2-6; possibly the D gene is TRBD1, per 6 matching bases. This sequence was found in an adult man with Graves' ophthalmopathy. The sequenced sample consisted of peripheral blood. The DNA is as follows: TGTGCCACCGGACAGTGGAGCTCCGGGGCCAACGTCCTGACTTTC. This yields the protein CATGQWSSGANVLTF. When the CDR3 is completed using the reference TRBV25-1 and TRBJ2-6 genes on either side, the full variable domain is EADIYQTPRYLVIGTGKKITLECSQTMGHDKMYWYQQDPGMELHLIHYSYGVNSTEKGDLSSESTVSRIRTEHFPLTLESARPSHTSQYLCATGQWSSGANVLTFGAGSRLTVL.